This TCR beta chain stems from a study of blood T cell repertoires in COVID-19. The data were produced by immunoSEQ multiplex PCR, yet TCRdb's version contains in-frame clones alone and is incomplete. Of 50,000 to 65,000 clones listed, around two thirds are singletons. Cohorts were determined from participant-reported clinical history. Germline V gene data show CDR1 as LGHNA and CDR2 as YSLEER. Deletions cut 0 bases from V and 1 base from J, with 12 bases between. The CDR3 covers 16 residues. The sample comprised PBMCs or T cells enriched from blood (not recorded which). This sequence joins TRBV4-3 and TRBJ1-1; no firm D call. The source is a woman aged 60-70 years who had been exposed to COVID-19. The CDR3 nucleotides read TGCGCCAGCAGCCAAGATCTGCCCCGGGGGAACACTGAAGCTTTCTTT. Its translation is CASSQDLPRGNTEAFF.